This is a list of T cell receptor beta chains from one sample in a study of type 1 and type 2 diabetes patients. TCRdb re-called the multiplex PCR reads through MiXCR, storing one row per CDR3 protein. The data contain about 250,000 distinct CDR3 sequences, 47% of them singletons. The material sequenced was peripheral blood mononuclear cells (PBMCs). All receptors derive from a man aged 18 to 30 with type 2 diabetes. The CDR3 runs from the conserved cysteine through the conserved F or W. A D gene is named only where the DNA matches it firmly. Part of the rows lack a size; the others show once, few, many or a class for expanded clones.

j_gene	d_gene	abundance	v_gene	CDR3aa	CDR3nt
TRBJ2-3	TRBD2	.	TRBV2	CASPSSGGPQYF	TGTGCCAGCCCAAGTAGCGGGGGACCGCAGTATTTT
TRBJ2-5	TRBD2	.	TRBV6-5	CASSYREGQETQYF	TGTGCCAGCAGTTACAGGGAGGGGCAAGAGACCCAGTACTTC
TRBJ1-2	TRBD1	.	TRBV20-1	CSVRDRVKIYGYTF	TGCAGTGTCCGGGACAGGGTAAAAATCTATGGCTACACCTTC
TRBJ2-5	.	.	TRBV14	CASSWPGQETQYF	TGTGCCAGCAGCTGGCCCGGCCAGGAGACCCAGTACTTC
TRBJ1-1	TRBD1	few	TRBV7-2	CASSSTGRAEAFF	TGTGCCAGCAGCTCGACAGGGCGGGCTGAAGCTTTCTTT
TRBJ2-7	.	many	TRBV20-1	CSARGGTREQYF	TGCAGTGCTAGAGGTGGGACGCGGGAGCAGTACTTC
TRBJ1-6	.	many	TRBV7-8	CASSLETATYNSPLHF	TGTGCCAGCAGCTTAGAGACAGCAACATATAATTCACCCCTCCACTTT
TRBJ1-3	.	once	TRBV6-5	CASIKRASGRDGYTIYF	TGTGCCAGCATTAAAAGGGCCTCGGGCAGGGATGGATACACCATATATTTT
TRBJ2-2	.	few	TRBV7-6	CASSPNTDLTGELFF	TGTGCCAGCAGCCCCAACACAGACCTCACCGGGGAGCTGTTTTTT
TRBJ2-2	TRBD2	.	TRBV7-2	CASSLVSGGTRGVTGELFF	TGTGCCAGCAGCTTAGTCTCGGGGGGAACCCGGGGGGTTACCGGGGAGCTGTTTTTT
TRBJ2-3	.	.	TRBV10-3	CDITSLLGGTDTQYF	TGTGACATCACCAGCCTCTTAGGGGGCACAGATACGCAGTATTTT
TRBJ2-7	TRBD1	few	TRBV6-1	CASRGTRGPYEQYF	TGTGCCAGTAGGGGAACGAGGGGGCCCTACGAGCAGTACTTC
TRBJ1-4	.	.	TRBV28	CASSLGLRLFF	TGTGCCAGCAGTTTGGGACTCCGACTGTTTTTT
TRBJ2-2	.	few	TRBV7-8	CASGWDGAFTGELFF	TGTGCCAGCGGTTGGGACGGGGCTTTCACCGGGGAGCTGTTTTTT
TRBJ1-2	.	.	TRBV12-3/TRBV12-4	CASAQAGRSYGYTF	TGTGCCAGCGCTCAGGCAGGGCGTAGCTATGGCTACACCTTC
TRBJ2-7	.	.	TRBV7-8	CASSLERELGEQYF	TGTGCCAGCAGCTTAGAGAGGGAGCTGGGAGAGCAGTACTTC
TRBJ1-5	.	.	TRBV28	CASSTPGGNGDQPQHF	TGTGCCAGCAGTACCCCGGGCGGCAATGGGGATCAGCCCCAGCATTTT
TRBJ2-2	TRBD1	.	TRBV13	CASSFGDRAKSGELFF	TGTGCCAGCAGCTTCGGGGACAGGGCGAAGTCTGGGGAGCTGTTTTTT
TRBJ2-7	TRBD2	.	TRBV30	CAWSVTSGTSEQYF	TGTGCCTGGAGTGTAACTAGCGGGACTTCCGAGCAGTACTTC
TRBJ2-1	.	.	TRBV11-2	CASSPPLSEQFF	TGTGCCAGCAGCCCGCCCTTAAGTGAGCAGTTCTTC
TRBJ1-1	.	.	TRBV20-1	CSAREPLGGEAFF	TGCAGTGCTAGAGAGCCCCTCGGAGGCGAAGCTTTCTTT
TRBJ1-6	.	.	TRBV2	CASRYRLNSPLHF	TGTGCCAGCAGGTACAGACTTAATTCACCCCTCCACTTT
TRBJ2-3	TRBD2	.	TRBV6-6	CASSERLAGGTDTQYF	TGTGCCAGCAGTGAACGACTAGCGGGAGGCACAGATACGCAGTATTTT
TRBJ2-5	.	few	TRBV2	CASSEWTEQETQYF	TGTGCCAGCAGTGAGTGGACAGAGCAAGAGACCCAGTACTTC
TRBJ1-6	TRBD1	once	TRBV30	CAWGRDRNSPLHF	TGTGCCTGGGGCCGGGACAGAAATTCACCCCTCCACTTT
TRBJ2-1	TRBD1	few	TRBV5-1	CASSYPGTAYNEQFF	TGCGCCAGCAGCTACCCCGGGACAGCCTACAATGAGCAGTTCTTC
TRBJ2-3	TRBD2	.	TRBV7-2	CASSLRASGSTDTQYF	TGTGCCAGCAGCTTACGGGCTAGCGGGAGCACAGATACGCAGTATTTT
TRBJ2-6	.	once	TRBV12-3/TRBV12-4	CASSISFQGSGANVLTF	TGTGCCAGCAGTATCAGTTTTCAGGGTTCTGGGGCCAACGTCCTGACTTTC
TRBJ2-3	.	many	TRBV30	CAWRGGGGARYF	TGTGCCTGGAGGGGGGGAGGAGGGGCGAGGTATTTT
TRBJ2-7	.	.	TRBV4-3	CASSLSGESYEQYF	TGCGCCAGCAGCTTGTCGGGGGAGAGCTACGAGCAGTACTTC
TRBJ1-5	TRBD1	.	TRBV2	CASSYDRGDNQPQHF	TGTGCCAGCAGCTACGACAGGGGGGACAATCAGCCCCAGCATTTT
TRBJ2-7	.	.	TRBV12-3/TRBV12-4	CASILRRGSTYEQYF	TGTGCCAGCATCCTCCGGCGAGGTAGCACCTACGAGCAGTACTTC
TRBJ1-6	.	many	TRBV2	CASSELTANSPLHF	TGTGCCAGCAGTGAATTGACAGCCAATTCACCCCTCCACTTT
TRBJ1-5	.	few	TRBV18	CASSPSGYSNQPQHF	TGTGCCAGCTCACCCTCGGGTTATAGCAATCAGCCCCAGCATTTT
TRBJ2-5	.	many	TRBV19	CASRPGGQETQYF	TGTGCCAGCAGGCCCGGCGGCCAAGAGACCCAGTACTTC
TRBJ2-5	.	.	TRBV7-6	CASSLSHQETQYF	TGTGCCAGCAGCCTTAGCCACCAAGAGACCCAGTACTTC
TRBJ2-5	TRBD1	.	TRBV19	CASSYGGTGKETQYF	TGTGCCAGTTCCTACGGCGGGACAGGGAAGGAGACCCAGTACTTC
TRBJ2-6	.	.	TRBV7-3	CASSVGQSVPEAGANVLTF	TGTGCCAGCAGCGTCGGACAGTCGGTCCCTGAAGCTGGGGCCAACGTCCTGACTTTC
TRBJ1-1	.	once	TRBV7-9	CASSLAGVGTEAFF	TGTGCCAGCAGCTTAGCAGGGGTCGGCACTGAAGCTTTCTTT
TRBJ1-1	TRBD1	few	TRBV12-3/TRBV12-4	CASSWTGGESEAFF	TGTGCCAGCAGCTGGACAGGGGGCGAATCTGAAGCTTTCTTT
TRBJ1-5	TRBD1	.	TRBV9	CASGTGVNQPQHF	TGTGCCAGCGGGACAGGGGTCAATCAGCCCCAGCATTTT